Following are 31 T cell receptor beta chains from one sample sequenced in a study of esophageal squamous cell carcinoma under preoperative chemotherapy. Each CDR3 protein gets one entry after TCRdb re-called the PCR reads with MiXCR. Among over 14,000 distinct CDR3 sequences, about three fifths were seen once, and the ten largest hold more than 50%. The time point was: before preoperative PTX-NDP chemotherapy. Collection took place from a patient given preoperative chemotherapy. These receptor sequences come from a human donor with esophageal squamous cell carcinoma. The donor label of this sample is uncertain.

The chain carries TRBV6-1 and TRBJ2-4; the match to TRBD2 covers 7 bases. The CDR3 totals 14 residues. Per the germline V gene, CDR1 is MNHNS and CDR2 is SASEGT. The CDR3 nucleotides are TGTGCGGGCAGTGGGGGGGGAGTTCCAGAGACGCAGTACTTC. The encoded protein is CAGSGGGVPETQYF.

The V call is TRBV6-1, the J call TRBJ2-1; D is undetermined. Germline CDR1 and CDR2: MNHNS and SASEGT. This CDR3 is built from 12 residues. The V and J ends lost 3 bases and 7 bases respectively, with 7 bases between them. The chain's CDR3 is CASSEVGNEQFF. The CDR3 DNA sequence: TGTGCCAGCAGTGAGGTGGGGAATGAGCAGTTCTTC.

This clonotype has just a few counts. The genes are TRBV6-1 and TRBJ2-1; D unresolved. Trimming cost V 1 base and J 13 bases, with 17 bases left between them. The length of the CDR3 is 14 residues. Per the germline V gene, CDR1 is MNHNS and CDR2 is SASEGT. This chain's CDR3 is CASSEGLSLGTQFF. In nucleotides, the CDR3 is TGTGCCAGCAGTGAAGGTTTGAGCCTCGGAACCCAGTTCTTC.

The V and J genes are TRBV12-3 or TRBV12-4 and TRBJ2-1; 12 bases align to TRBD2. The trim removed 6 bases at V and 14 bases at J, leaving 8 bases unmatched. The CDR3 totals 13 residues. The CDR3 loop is CASSLRTSGTKFF. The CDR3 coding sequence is TGTGCCAGCAGCCTGAGGACTAGCGGGACAAAGTTCTTC.

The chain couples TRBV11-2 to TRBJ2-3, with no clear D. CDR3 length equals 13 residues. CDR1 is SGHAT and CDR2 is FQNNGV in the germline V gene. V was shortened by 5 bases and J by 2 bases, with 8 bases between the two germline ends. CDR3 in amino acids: CASSALATDTQYF. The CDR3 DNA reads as TGTGCCAGCAGCGCGCTGGCCACAGATACGCAGTATTTT.

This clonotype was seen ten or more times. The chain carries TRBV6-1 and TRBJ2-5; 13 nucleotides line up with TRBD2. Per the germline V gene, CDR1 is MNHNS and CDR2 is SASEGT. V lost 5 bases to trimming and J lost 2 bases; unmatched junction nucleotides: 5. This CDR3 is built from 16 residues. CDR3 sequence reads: CASSPPGLAGQETQYF. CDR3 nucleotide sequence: TGTGCCAGCAGTCCCCCGGGACTAGCGGGACAAGAGACCCAGTACTTC.

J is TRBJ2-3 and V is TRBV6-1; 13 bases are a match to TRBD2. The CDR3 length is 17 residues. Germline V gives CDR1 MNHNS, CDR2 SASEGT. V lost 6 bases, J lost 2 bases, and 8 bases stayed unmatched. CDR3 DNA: TGTGCCAGCAGCCTCGAAGGACTAGCGGGAGCCACAGATACGCAGTATTTT. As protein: CASSLEGLAGATDTQYF.

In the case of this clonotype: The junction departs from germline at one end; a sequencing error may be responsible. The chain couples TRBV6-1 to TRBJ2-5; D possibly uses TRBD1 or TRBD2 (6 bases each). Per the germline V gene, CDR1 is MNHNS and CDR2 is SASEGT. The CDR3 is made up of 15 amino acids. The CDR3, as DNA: TGTGCCAGGGGAAAAGGGGGGCGGGACCAGGAGACCCAGTACTTT. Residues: CARGKGGRDQETQYF.

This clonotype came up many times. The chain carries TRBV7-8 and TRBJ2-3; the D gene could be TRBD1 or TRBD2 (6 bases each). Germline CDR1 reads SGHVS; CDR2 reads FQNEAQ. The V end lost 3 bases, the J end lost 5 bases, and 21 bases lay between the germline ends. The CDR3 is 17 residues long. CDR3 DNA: TGTGCCAGCAGCTTGGACCTAGGGGGAGGCATTGGAGATACGCAGTATTTT. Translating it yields CASSLDLGGGIGDTQYF. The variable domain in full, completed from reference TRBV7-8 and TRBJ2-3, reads GAGVSQSPRYKVAKRGQDVALRCDPISGHVSLFWYQQALGQGPEFLTYFQNEAQLDKSGLPSDRFFAERPEGSVSTLKIQRTQQEDSAVYLCASSLDLGGGIGDTQYFGPGTRLTVL.

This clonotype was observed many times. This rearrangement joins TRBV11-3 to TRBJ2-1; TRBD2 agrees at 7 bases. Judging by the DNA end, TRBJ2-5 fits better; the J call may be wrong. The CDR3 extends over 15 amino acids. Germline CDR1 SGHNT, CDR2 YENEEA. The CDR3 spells CASSLGGSVGETQYF. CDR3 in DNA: TGTGCCAGCAGCCTGGGCGGGAGTGTAGGCGAGACCCAGTACTTC.

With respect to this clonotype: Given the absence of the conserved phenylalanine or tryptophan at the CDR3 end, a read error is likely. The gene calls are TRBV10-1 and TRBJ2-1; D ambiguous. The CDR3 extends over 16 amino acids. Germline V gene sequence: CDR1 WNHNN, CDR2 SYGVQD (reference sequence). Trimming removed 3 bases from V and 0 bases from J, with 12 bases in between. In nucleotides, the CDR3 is TGCGCCAGCAGTGACTCCAGACCGTTCTCCTACAATGAGCAGTTCTTA. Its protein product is CASSDSRPFSYNEQFL.

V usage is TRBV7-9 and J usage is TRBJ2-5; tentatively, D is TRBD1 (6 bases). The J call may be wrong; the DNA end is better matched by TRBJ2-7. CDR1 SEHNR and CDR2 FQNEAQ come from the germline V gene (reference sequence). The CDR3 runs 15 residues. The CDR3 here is CASSKWQGSSYEQYF. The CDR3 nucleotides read TGTGCCAGCAGCAAGTGGCAGGGGAGCTCCTACGAGCAGTACTTC.

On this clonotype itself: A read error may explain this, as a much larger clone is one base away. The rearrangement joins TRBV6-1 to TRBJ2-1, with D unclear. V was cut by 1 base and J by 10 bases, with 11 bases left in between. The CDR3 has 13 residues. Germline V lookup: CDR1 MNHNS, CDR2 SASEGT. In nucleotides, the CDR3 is TGTGCCAGCAGTGAAGTGTCCGGCTACGAGCAGTTCTTC. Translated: CASSEVSGYEQFF.

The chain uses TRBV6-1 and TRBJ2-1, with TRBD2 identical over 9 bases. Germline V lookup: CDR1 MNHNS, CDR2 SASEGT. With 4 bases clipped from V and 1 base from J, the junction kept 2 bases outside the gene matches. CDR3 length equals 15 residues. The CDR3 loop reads CASSVAGGSYNEQFF. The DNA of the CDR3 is TGTGCCAGCAGTGTCGCGGGGGGGTCCTACAATGAGCAGTTCTTC.

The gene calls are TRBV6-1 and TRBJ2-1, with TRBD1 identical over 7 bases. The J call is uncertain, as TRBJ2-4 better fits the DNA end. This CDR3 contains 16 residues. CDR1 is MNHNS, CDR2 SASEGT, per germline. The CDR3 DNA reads TGTGCCAGCAGTCGAAATGACAGGGCCCTCGAAAACATTCAGTACTTC. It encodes CASSRNDRALENIQYF.

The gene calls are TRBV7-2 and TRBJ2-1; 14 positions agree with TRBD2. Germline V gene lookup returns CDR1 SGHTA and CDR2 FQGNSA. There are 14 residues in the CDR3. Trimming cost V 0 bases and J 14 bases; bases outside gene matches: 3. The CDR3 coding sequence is TGTGCCAGCAGCTTAGCCGGGACTAGCGGGGGTGAGTTCTTC. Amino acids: CASSLAGTSGGEFF.

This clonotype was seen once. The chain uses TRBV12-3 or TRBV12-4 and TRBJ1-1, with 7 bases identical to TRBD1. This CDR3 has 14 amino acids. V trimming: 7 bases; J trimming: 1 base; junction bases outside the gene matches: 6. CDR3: CASTPGQTNTEAFF. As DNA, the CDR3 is TGTGCCAGCACTCCGGGACAGACGAACACTGAAGCTTTCTTT.

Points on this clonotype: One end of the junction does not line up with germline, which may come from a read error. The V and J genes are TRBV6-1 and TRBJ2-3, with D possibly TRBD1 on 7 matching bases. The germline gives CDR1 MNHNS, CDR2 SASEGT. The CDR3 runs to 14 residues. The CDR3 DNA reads TGTGGCAGCAGGGGGGTGACAGCGAAAGATACGCAGTATTTT. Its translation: CGSRGVTAKDTQYF.

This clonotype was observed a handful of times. CDR3 in DNA: TGTGCCACCACACCCGGAGAGCGGTTTTATGGCTACACCTTC. This codes for CATTPGERFYGYTF. The gene calls are TRBV6-1 and TRBJ1-2; D is unclear. Trimming shortened V by 10 bases and J by 5 bases, and 20 bases separated the two germline ends. Germline lookup yields CDR1 MNHNS and CDR2 SASEGT. The CDR3 contains 14 residues.

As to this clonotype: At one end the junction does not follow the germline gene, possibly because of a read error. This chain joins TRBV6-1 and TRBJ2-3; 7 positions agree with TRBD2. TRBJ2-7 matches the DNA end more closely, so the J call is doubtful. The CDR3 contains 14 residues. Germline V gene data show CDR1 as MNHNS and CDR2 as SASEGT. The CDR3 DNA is TGTGCCGGCAGTGGGAGGGGAGATAAAGATACGCAGTACTTC. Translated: CAGSGRGDKDTQYF.

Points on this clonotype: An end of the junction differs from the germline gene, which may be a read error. DNA for the CDR3: TGTGCCAGCAGTGACCTTCGCTGTGCGAACAACGATGAGCTGTTTTTC. The encoded protein is CASSDLRCANNDELFF. The chain uses TRBV6-1 and TRBJ2-2; D is uncertain. The CDR3 runs 16 residues. The V gene's germline CDR1 is MNHNS and CDR2 SASEGT.

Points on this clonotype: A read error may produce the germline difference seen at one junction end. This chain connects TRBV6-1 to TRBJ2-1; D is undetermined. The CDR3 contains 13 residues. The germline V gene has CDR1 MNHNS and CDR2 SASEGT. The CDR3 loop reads CASREVSAIAQFF. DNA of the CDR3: TGTGCCAGCAGGGAAGTGAGCGCAATTGCGCAGTTCTTT.

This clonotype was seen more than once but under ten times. The CDR3 DNA sequence: TGCGCCAGCAGCCAACCAAACGACTGGTACGAGCAGTACTTC. It is translated as CASSQPNDWYEQYF. The genes are TRBV4-1 and TRBJ2-7; no definite D call. Trimming left V 2 bases short and J 4 bases short, with 12 bases between. The CDR3 sequence is 14 residues long. CDR1 MGHRA and CDR2 YSYEKL come from the germline V gene.

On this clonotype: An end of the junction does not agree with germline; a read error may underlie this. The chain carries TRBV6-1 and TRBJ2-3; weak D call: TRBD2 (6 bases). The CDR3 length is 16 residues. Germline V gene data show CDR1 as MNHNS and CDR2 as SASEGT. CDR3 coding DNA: TGTGCCAGCAGGGGAGGTGGGCAGGGAGCCACAGAGACGCAGTATTTT. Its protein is CASRGGGQGATETQYF.

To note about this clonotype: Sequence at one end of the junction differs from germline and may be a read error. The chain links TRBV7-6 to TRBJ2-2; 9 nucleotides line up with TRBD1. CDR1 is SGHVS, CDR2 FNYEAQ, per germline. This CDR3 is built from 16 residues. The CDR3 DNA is TGTGCCAGCAGGACGACAGGGGGTGTGACTATAGAGGAGCTGTATTTT. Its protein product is CASRTTGGVTIEELYF.

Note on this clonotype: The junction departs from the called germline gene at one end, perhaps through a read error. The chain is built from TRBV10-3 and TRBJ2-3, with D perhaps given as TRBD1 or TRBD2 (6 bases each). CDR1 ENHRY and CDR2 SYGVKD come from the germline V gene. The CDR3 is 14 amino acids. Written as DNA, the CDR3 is TGTGCGGGGGCTGGGGGGCGGGACCCAGATACGCAGTATTTC. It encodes CAGAGGRDPDTQYF.

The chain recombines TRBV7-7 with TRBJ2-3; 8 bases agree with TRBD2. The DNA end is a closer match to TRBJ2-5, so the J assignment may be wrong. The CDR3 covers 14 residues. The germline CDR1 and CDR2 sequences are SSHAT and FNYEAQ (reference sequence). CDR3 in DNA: TGTGCGGGCAGCGGGGGCCGTGAGCAAGAGACCCAGTACTTC. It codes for CAGSGGREQETQYF.

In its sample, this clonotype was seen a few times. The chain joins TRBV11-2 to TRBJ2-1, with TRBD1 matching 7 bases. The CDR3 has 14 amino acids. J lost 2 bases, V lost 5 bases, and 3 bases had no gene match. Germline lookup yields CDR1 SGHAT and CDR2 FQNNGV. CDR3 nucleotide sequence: TGTGCCAGCAGCCGGGACAGTCCCTACAATGAGCAGTTCTTC. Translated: CASSRDSPYNEQFF.

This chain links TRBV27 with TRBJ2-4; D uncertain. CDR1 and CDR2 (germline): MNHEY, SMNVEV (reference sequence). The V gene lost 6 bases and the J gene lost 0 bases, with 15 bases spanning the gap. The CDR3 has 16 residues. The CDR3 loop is CASSLTRSLAKNIQYF. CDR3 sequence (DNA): TGTGCCAGCAGCTTAACCCGGAGTCTAGCCAAAAACATTCAGTACTTC.

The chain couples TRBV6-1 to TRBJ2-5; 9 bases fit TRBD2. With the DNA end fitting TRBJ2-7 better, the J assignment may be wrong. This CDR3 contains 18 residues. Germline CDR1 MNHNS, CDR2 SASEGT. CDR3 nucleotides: TGTGCCAGCAGTGAACGAGACGTCCGAGCGGGAGGTTCCTACGAGCAGTACTTC. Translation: CASSERDVRAGGSYEQYF.

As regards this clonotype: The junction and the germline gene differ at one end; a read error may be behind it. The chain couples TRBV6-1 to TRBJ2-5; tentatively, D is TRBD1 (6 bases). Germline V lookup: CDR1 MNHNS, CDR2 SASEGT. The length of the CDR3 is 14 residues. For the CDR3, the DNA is TGTGCGGGCAGTGGGGGCGGTGACCAAGAGACGCAGTACTTC. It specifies CAGSGGGDQETQYF.